This entry features one T cell receptor beta chain sequence. Its specificity is not known. Data came from immunoSEQ multiplex PCR; TCRdb stores just in-frame clones and leaves some out. The sample lists about 2.1 million clones, about 94% occurring once. The data originate from a study of shared clonotypes between healthy human individuals. Study background: With ages of 18 to 49, the donors were two women and a few men. The study's findings and limits: All-four-donor shared clonotypes had higher generation probabilities than non-shared clonotypes did.

Per germline, CDR1 SNHLY and CDR2 FYNNEI. V dropped 7 bases and J dropped 3 bases, with 10 bases sitting between them. CDR3 length equals 13 residues. Positive CCR7 selection of CD45RO-negative cells yielded the naive CD8 cells, and terminally differentiated effector memory CD45RA+ cells were excluded. Those who donated, Caucasian adults without exception, all lived in Nashville, Tennessee. The genes are TRBV2 and TRBJ2-1; unclear D gene. The clonotype was recovered from a man younger than 35 in good health. Some clones in this sample may be carry-over from other donors' samples. The sample was naive CD8+ T cells from PBMCs. CDR3 sequence: CASNQRNYNEQFF. The DNA for the CDR3 is TGTGCCAGCAACCAGAGGAACTACAATGAGCAGTTCTTC.